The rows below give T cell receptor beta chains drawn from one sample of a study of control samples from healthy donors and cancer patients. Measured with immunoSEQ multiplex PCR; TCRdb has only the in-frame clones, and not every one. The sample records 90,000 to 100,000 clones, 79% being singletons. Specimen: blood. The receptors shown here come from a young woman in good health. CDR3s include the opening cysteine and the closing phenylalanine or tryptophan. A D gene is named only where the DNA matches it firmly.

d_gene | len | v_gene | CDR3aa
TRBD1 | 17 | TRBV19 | CASSIARKTGTHTEAFF
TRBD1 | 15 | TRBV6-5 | CASSTGQGFGQPQHF
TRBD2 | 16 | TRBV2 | CASSTSGGASAGELFF
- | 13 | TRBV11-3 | CASSLDSSYEQYF
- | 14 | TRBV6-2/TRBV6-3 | CASSYNTGPEPQHF
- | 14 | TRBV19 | CASSPVQGGQPQHF
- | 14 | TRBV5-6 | CASSPGGRPETQYF
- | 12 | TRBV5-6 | CASSLSGYGYTF
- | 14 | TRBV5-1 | CASSLGPPDYGYTF
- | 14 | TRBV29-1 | CSVGSHGRATQQYF
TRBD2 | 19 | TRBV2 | CASSEEGTSGGLKKETQYF
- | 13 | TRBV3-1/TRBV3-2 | CASSQVSSYEQYF